This TCR beta chain originates from a study of CD8+CD57+ T cells in acquired aplastic anemia (dated by TCRdb to 2017 to 2018). Background on the whole study: Extracted DNA from sorted CD4+ and CD8+ cells averaged around 3.5 ug, ranging from about 0.18 to 27.4 ug. CD8+CD57+ expansion was defined as a frequency above the mean frequency observed in healthy subjects.

Expansion of CD8+CD57+ cells had been shown by flow cytometry in the patients chosen for sequencing. Every patient had severe acquired aplastic anemia, diagnosed using the International Study of Aplastic Anemia and Agranulocytosis and Camitta criteria. No patient had received any therapy when blood was sampled. TCR repertoires of sorted CD4+ and CD8+ blood T cells from severe aplastic anemia patients and healthy subjects were deep-sequenced in the study. Patients were enrolled under clinicaltrials.gov protocols 00001620, 01623167, 00001397, 00071045, 00081523 and 00961064 in the USA. Ficoll-Paque density gradient centrifugation was used to isolate peripheral blood mononuclear cells. Before DNA was extracted, CD4+ and CD8+ T cells were sorted using either FACS or magnetic beads. On this clonotype itself: Its recognized antigen is unknown. Base qualities were left out, and no much larger clone turns up one base away.

Genomic DNA was used as template for profiling of TCR beta VDJ combinations and CDR3 sequences. An Illumina HiSeq 2000 was the platform used for TCR repertoire sequencing. The published analysis was carried out like this. TRBV/TRBJ rearrangement plots, CDR3 size and DJ length profiles, and Simpson's diversity index were used to evaluate the repertoires. The immunodominant clone was defined as the most abundant DNA sequence in deep sequencing data. CDR3 amino acid sequences were screened for sharing across subjects and compared with published repertoires and the VDJdb database. Starting from the raw public reads, TCRdb applied fastp trimming at Q25, assembled clones with MiXCR and retained in-frame beta chains. Merged by CDR3 protein, the rows form single entries marked with the most common genes and DNA. The V and J calls follow TCRdb's processing rather than the paper's. This sample comprises 200,000 to 300,000 distinct CDR3 sequences, approximately 45% of them detected only once. The top ten hold about 8.3% of the sample.

Its CDR3 holds 16 amino acids, cysteine through phenylalanine. Just CDR3 DNA is preserved here, 48 bases in frame from base 1. V lost 4 bases and J lost 5 bases, and the count of bases not matched to a germline gene is 8. Based on the germline V gene, the CDR1 and CDR2 sequences are SGHTA and FQGNSA. Points the paper makes about the study in general: About 28 CD8+ CDR3 sequences were found in both patients and controls but appeared to be highly expressed in patients and within the immunodominant clones of the patients. CD8+ Simpson's diversity did not differ significantly between patients and healthy controls (P=0.060).

The sequence joins TRBV7-2 to TRBJ2-5, with TRBD2 identical over 12 junction bases. Sequences were obtained from sorted CD4+, CD8+, or CD8+CD57+ T cells (not recorded which) from PBMCs. The sequence was obtained from a human donor with aplastic anemia. DNA sequence: TGTGCCAGCAGCTCCTCACTAGCGGGGGGTAGGGAGACCCAGTACTTC. Its protein is CASSSSLAGGRETQYF.